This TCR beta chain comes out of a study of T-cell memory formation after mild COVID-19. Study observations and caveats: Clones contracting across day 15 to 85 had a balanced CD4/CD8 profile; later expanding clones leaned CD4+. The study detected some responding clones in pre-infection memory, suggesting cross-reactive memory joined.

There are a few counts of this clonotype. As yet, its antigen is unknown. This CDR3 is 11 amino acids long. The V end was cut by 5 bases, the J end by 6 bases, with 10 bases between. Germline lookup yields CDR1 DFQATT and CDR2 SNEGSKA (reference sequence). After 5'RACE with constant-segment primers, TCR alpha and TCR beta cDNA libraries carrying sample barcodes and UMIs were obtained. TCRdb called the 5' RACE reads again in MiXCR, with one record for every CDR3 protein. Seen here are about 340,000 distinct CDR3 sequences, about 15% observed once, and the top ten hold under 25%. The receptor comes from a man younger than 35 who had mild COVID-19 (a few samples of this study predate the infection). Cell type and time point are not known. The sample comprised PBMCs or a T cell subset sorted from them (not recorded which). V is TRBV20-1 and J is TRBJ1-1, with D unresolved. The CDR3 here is CSAYPGAEAFF. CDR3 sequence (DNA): TGCAGTGCTTACCCGGGCGCTGAAGCTTTCTTT.